This TCR beta chain came from a study of T cells after yellow fever vaccination (dated 2019 in TCRdb). As for the study more broadly: The SMART-Seq v4 Ultra Low Input RNA kit was used to prepare libraries from fractions with low cell numbers. Two healthy male donors, one aged 18 to 30 and one aged 30 to 40 years, made up the cohort. To follow T-cell clones before and after primary and booster YFV17D yellow fever vaccination, bulk TCR alpha and beta repertoires were sequenced over time. Blood samples were taken at several timepoints before and after primary and secondary immunization, and bulk PBMC replicates and cell subsets were isolated.

General conclusions and limits of the study: Only two donors were included in the study, so the extent to which the findings can be generalized is limited. Most clones expanded after primary vaccination (96% of CD4 and around 88% of CD8) were re-detected after the booster, suggesting that broad memory maintenance occurred. A small fraction of clonotypes showed up in both the CD4 and CD8 compartments, probably as a result of convergent recombination. Compared with the primary T-cell response, the secondary T-cell response was weaker but faster, peaking on day 5 rather than day 15. Computational filtering was required because FACS-sorted repertoires could contain abundant contaminating clonotypes from the bulk population.

TCR cDNA was synthesized by 5'RACE template switching, which introduced a universal primer site and unique molecular identifiers. Priming for cDNA synthesis came from both the TCR alpha and TCR beta constant segments. Library amplification involved two PCR steps, and the second step added sample barcodes and sequencing adapters. Sequencing of libraries was done on Illumina HiSeq 2500 (2x100 bp) or NovaSeq (2x150 bp). As for how the authors treated the data: Reads were demultiplexed and collapsed into UMI consensus sequences with MIGEC, and V(D)J alignment was performed with MiXCR. Vaccine-responding clonotypes were defined with edgeR using replicate PBMC samples, requiring FDR below 0.01 and a log2 fold change above 5 up to day 15. Bulk clonotypes were assigned CD4 or CD8 identity according to which sequenced CD4 or CD8 repertoire held them at higher abundance. Clones were called with MiXCR by TCRdb after fastp trimmed the public reads at Q25, and only in-frame beta chains were retained. Identical CDR3 proteins give one entry, which carries the most common genes and DNA. The V and J calls reflect TCRdb's pipeline rather than the authors' work. The sample table lists a few hundred thousand distinct CDR3 sequences, around 17% of them with a count of one. Jointly, the top ten make up around 15% of the sample.

In its sample, this clonotype was seen a few times. No antigen is known for it. No base-level quality is on record; no much larger clone is a single base apart. Measured from the cysteine to the phenylalanine, the CDR3 is 12 residues long. Solely the CDR3 DNA is kept, with 36 bases framed from the first base. V is clipped by 3 bases and J by 7 bases, and the sequence between their germline boundaries is 12 bases long. The germline V gene (reference sequence) supplies CDR1 DFQATT and CDR2 SNEGSKA. The treatment or condition label for this specimen denotes: live attenuated yellow fever vaccine strain. At every blood-draw timepoint, two biological replicates of bulk PBMCs were collected. A standard Ficoll-Paque protocol was used to isolate PBMCs from peripheral blood. TriZol was used to extract RNA from bulk PBMCs, from CD4 and CD8 fractions, and from dextramer-positive and dextramer-negative fractions.

Sequenced here: PBMCs, sampled about 5 days after the first yellow fever vaccination. The TCR comes from a man aged 18 to 29 who received the YFV17D yellow fever vaccine. The chain employs TRBV20-1 and TRBJ2-5; the D element could tentatively be TRBD1 or TRBD2, as 6 bases agree for each. The DNA reads TGCAGTGCTAGGTGGGGGGCCGGGACCCAGTACTTC. It specifies CSARWGAGTQYF.